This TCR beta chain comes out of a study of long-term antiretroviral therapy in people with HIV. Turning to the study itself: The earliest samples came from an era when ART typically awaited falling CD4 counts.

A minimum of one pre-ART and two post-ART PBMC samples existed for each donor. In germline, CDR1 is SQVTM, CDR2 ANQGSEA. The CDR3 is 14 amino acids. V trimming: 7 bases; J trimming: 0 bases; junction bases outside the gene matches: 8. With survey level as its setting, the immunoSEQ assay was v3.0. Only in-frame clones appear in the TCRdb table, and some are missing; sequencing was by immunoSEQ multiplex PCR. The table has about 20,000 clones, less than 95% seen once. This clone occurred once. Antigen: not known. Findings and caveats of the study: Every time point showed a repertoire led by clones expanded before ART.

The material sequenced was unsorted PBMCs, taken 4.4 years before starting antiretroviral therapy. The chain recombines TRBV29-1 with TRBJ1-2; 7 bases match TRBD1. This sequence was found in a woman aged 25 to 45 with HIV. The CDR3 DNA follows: TGCAGCGCAAAGACAGGGACTGCTAACTATGGCTACACCTTC. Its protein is CSAKTGTANYGYTF.